Given below is one T cell receptor beta chain in context. Its antigen has not been determined. Per-base qualities were not stored, and no clone one base away is much larger. Inclusive of the bounding cysteine and phenylalanine, the CDR3 is 14 residues long. Only the CDR3 DNA is retained, 42 bases long and in frame from the first base. The germline V and J ends show losses of 3 bases and 4 bases respectively, and no gene match explains 6 bases of the junction. From the germline V gene, CDR1 is LGHNT and CDR2 is FRNRAP. TCRbeta CDR3 regions were amplified from genomic DNA by means of the immunoSEQ Assay, a bias-controlled multiplex PCR. The authors processed their data as follows. The number of nucleated cells in each sample was estimated by amplification of reference gene primers within the assay. To quantify the absolute abundance of each unique TCRbeta CDR3 rearrangement, sequence reads were collapsed and filtered. For each sample, productive Simpson clonality was calculated as the square root of Simpson's diversity index across productive rearrangements. TCRdb took this table from immuneACCESS and kept in-frame rearrangements with V and J called. Such tables lack part of the clones; where checked against another copy, unresolved V genes explain under half of the gap, and the rest is unexplained. V and J calls and clone size are copied from that table; D and trimming were computed from the DNA. Recorded for this sample are over 200,000 clones; around 80% of them occurred a single time. The ten largest clones represent about 2.3% of the sample.

This record belongs to a study of blood T cell repertoires in COVID-19 (dated by TCRdb to 2020 to 2021). Turning to the overall study: Samples from collaborators originated in the United States, Italy and Spain and spanned both the acute and convalescent phases of COVID-19. The material from the prospective study consisted of cDNA or gDNA derived from T cells, B-cell-depleted T cells, or PBMCs. Deeply sampled blood TCRbeta repertoires from subjects exposed to, actively infected with, or recovered from COVID-19 were included in the dataset. A freely available public database, intended as a resource for researchers studying the immune response to SARS-CoV-2, is where the repertoires were released. Samples were obtained from the ongoing ImmuneRACE study (first 160 participants) and from 950 to 1,500 subjects provided by 6 global collaborators. A de-identified subject ID, COVID-19 status, age in years and sex were almost always included in the sample metadata. HLA class I and class II types, where available, came from metadata supplied by the sample provider rather than from assay-based typing.

A second Seattle source provided samples from volunteer blood donors who had recovered from COVID-19. Whole blood was collected in K2EDTA tubes by collaborating institutions according to the institutions' own protocols. For TCRbeta analysis, collaborator samples were shipped as frozen whole blood, as isolated PBMCs, or as DNA extracted from either sample type. The paper as a whole reports these results and caveats: Clinical and demographic metadata were provided uncurated, with the amount varying by source and participant.

This chain joins TRBV12-5 to TRBJ2-7, and TRBD2 matches 7 of the central bases. The sequenced material came from peripheral blood. The TCR sequence derives from a man aged 40-49 years who had recovered from COVID-19. The bases are TGTGCTAGTGGTTTAGAGTTGGGAGGGTACGAGCAGTACTTC. This codes for CASGLELGGYEQYF. Full variable domain (CDR3 extended with the reference TRBV12-5 and TRBJ2-7 proteins): DARVTQTPRHKVTEMGQEVTMRCQPILGHNTVFWYRQTMMQGLELLAYFRNRAPLDDSGMPKDRFSAEMPDATLATLKIQPSEPRDSAVYFCASGLELGGYEQYFGPGTRLTVT.